This T cell receptor beta chain was captured by sequencing in a study of cytomegalovirus exposure and HLA in healthy donors. The CDR3 is made up of 12 amino acids. Germline loops: CDR1 GTSNPN, CDR2 SVGIG (reference sequence). The ends were cut back, 1 base at V and 4 bases at J, with 4 bases in the middle. In the PCR, 60 Vbeta and 13 Jbeta primers were used. Sequenced by immunoSEQ multiplex PCR; TCRdb stores in-frame clones only, minus some. The table has about 130,000 clones, approximately 80% seen once. Donors in the study were healthy people who gave bone marrow. The rearrangement uses TRBV30 and TRBJ1-4; no reliable D call. What was sequenced was PBMCs. The receptor was derived from an older woman in good health and CMV-seronegative. The DNA for the CDR3 is TGTGCCTGGAGTGCGGTTAATGAAAAACTGTTTTTT. Its protein product is CAWSAVNEKLFF.